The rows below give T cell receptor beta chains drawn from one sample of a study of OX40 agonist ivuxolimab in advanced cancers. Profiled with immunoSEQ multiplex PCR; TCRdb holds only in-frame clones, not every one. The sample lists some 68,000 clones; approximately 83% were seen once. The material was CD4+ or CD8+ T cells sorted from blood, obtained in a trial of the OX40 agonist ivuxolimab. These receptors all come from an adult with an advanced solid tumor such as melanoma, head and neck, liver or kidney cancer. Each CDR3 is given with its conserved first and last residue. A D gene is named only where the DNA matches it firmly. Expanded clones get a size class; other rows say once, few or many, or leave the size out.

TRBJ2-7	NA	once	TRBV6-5	TGTGCCAGCAGTTTTTCCCGGCCAGGAGCCTCCTACGAGCAGTACTTC	CASSFSRPGASYEQYF
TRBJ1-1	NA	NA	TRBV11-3	TGTGCCAGCAGCCCGGGGGGGACACTGAACACTGAAGCTTTCTTT	CASSPGGTLNTEAFF
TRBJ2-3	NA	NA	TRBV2	TGTGCCAGCGACGACGGGGGTAGCACAGATACGCAGTATTTT	CASDDGGSTDTQYF
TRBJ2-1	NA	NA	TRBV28	TGTGCCTGCCTTGGGGCGGGGAGCTCCTACAATGAGCAGTTCTTC	CACLGAGSSYNEQFF
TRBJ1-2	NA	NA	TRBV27	TGTGCCAGCAGCTCAGGACAGCCCCCTAACTATGGCTACACCTTC	CASSSGQPPNYGYTF
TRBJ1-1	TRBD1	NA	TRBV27	TGTGCCAGCAGTTTTGACAGGGACACTGAAGCTTTCTTT	CASSFDRDTEAFF
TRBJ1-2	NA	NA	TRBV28	TGTGCCAGCAGTCAGGGGTATACGTATGGCTACACCTTC	CASSQGYTYGYTF
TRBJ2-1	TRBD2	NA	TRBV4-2	TGTGCCAGCAGCCAAGAGAGCACTAGCGGCTACAATGAGCAGTTCTTC	CASSQESTSGYNEQFF
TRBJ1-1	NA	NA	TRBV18	TGTGCCAGCTCAAACACAGCGAACACTGAAGCTTTCTTT	CASSNTANTEAFF
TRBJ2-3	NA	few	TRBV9	TGTGCCAGCAGCGTAGGGGCAGGAAAGTTGACGCAGTATTTT	CASSVGAGKLTQYF
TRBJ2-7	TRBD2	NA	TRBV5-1	TGCGCCAGCAGCTTGGCCGGGACTAAGCCCTACGAGCAGTACTTC	CASSLAGTKPYEQYF
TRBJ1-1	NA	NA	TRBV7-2	TGTGCCAGCAGCTTAGGGGCCGCCGGGAGCACTGAAGCTTTCTTT	CASSLGAAGSTEAFF
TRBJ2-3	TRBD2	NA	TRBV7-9	TGTGCCAGCAGCTCCTGGACGGCTAGCGGGGGGGTGGCGGATACGCAGTATTTT	CASSSWTASGGVADTQYF
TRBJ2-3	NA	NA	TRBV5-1	TGCGCCAGCAGCTTGGAATTAGCCACAGATACGCAGTATTTT	CASSLELATDTQYF
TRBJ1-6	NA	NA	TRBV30	TGTGCCTGGAGCCCCGGACAGCCCAATTCACCCCTCCACTTT	CAWSPGQPNSPLHF
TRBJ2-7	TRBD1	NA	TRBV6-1	TGTGCCAGCAGTGTACAACAGCAGGGGGCGCGAAACGAGCAGTACTTC	CASSVQQQGARNEQYF
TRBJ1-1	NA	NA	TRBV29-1	TGCAGCGTTGGTAACCGGAACACTGAAGCTTTCTTT	CSVGNRNTEAFF
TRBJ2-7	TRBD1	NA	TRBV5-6	TGTGCCAGCAGCTTGACCGGACAGGGCTACGAGCAGTACTTC	CASSLTGQGYEQYF
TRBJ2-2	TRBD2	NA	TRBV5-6	TGTGCCAGCAGCCCGCAACTGGGAGGGACCGGGGAGCTGTTTTTT	CASSPQLGGTGELFF
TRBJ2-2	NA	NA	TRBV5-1	TGCGCCAGCAGCTTGGGGACCATCACCGGGGAGCTGTTTTTT	CASSLGTITGELFF
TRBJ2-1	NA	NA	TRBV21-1	TGTGCCAGCAGCGATAGACAGGGGACCAGTTACAATGAGCAGTTCTTC	CASSDRQGTSYNEQFF
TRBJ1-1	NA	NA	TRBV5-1	TGCGCCAGCAGCCTGGGCCCGACCGGGAACACTGAAGCTTTCTTT	CASSLGPTGNTEAFF
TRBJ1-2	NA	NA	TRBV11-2	TGTGCCAGCAGCTCCCTCAGGTGGAACTATGGCTACACCTTC	CASSSLRWNYGYTF
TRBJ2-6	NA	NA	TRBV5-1	TGCGCCAGCAGCGAAAGGGGGGAAGGGGCCAACGTCCTGACTTTC	CASSERGEGANVLTF
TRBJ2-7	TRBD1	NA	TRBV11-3	TGTGCCAGCAGCTTAGAAGGGGGACAGGCCTACGAGCAGTACTTC	CASSLEGGQAYEQYF
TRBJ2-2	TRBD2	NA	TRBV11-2	TGTGCCAGCATCCCCACCCTTAGCGGCGGGGGAGTGAACACCGGGGAGCTGTTTTTT	CASIPTLSGGGVNTGELFF
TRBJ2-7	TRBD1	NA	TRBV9	TGTGCCAGCAGCGTAGGCGACAGGGTCCACGAGCAGTACTTC	CASSVGDRVHEQYF
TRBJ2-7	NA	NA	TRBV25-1	TGTGCCAGCAGTGAAAAAGGACTGGGACACCTCTACGAGCAGTACTTC	CASSEKGLGHLYEQYF
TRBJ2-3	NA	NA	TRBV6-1	TGTGCCAGCAGTGGCCACGGGGTAGGGGGCACAGATACGCAGTATTTT	CASSGHGVGGTDTQYF
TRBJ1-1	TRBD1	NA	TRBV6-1	TGTGCCAGCAGTGACCCGACAGGGCCAGCGAACACTGAAGCTTTCTTT	CASSDPTGPANTEAFF
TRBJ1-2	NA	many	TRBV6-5	TGTGCCAGCAGTTACAGCAGGGCCACCTATGGCTACACCTTC	CASSYSRATYGYTF
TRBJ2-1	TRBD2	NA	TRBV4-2	TGTGCCAGCAGCCAAGAAGCAACTAGCGGTTACAATGAGCAGTTCTTC	CASSQEATSGYNEQFF
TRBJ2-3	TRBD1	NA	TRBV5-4	TGTGCCAGCAGCCCCCGGCAGGGGGCTGCAGATACGCAGTATTTT	CASSPRQGAADTQYF
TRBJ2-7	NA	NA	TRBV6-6	TGTGCCAGCAGTACGCCCGACGGGATCTACGAGCAGTACTTC	CASSTPDGIYEQYF
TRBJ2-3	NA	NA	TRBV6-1	TGTGCCAGCAGTGAATCTAGGGGTCGGGCAGATACGCAGTATTTT	CASSESRGRADTQYF
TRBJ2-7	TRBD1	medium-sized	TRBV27	TGTGCCAGCAGTTTTCGACAGGGCCCCTACGAGCAGTACTTC	CASSFRQGPYEQYF
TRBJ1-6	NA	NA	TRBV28	TGTGCCAGCAGCCCACCTAGGGGCGTCCAATTTTTACCCCTCCACTTT	CASSPPRGVQFLPLHF
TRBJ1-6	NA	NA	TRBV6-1	TGTGCCAGCAGTGCAACTACCGGGTCCGGTCGGGCCCTCCACTTT	CASSATTGSGRALHF
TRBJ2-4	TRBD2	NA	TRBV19	TGTGCCAGTAGCCTGGGGCGGGGGTCGGCCAAAAACATTCAGTACTTC	CASSLGRGSAKNIQYF
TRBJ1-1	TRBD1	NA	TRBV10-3	TGTGCCACTTCGACAGGGGGCATGAACACTGAAGCTTTCTTT	CATSTGGMNTEAFF
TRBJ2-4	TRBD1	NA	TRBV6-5	TGTGCCAGCAGTTATACGGGACAGACCTTGAGGAACATTCAGTACTTC	CASSYTGQTLRNIQYF
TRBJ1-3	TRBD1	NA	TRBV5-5	TGTGCCAGCAGCTTAATCGGACAGGGCTCTGGAAACACCATATATTTT	CASSLIGQGSGNTIYF
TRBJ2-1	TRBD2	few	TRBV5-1	TGCGCCAGCAAATTAAGCGGGGGGGCCTTGAATGAGCAGTTCTTC	CASKLSGGALNEQFF
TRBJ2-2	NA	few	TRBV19	TGTGCCAGTGTCTCATCGAACACCGGGGAGCTGTTTTTT	CASVSSNTGELFF
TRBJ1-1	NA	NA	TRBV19	TGTGCCAGTAGTATAGTAGGCGGGACTGAAGCTTTCTTT	CASSIVGGTEAFF
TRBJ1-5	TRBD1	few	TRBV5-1	TGCGCCAGCAGCCCGGACAGGGGATCAGATCAGCCCCAGCATTTT	CASSPDRGSDQPQHF
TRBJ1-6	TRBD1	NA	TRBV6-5	TGTGCCAGCAGCGACGGACAGGCGAATTCACCCCTCCACTTT	CASSDGQANSPLHF
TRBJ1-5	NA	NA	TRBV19	TGTGCCAGTAGTCCCACCGGACACACCAATCAGCCCCAGCATTTT	CASSPTGHTNQPQHF
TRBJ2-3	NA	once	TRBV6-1	TGTGCCACCACGCCCGGGGTCGATACGCAGTATTTT	CATTPGVDTQYF
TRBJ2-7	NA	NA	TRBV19	TGTGCCAGTAGTCAGCCGGACCCGCCTTACGAGCAGTACTTC	CASSQPDPPYEQYF
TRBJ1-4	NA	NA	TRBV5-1	TGCGCCAGCAGCTTGTTTCGAGGGCCTAATGAAAAACTGTTTTTT	CASSLFRGPNEKLFF
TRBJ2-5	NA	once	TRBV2	TGTGCCAGCAACCGGGACTCCGCACAAGAGACCCAGTACTTC	CASNRDSAQETQYF
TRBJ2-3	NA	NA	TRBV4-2	TGTGCCAGCAGCCAGCCCCTCGACAGCCATAGCACAGATACGCAGTATTTT	CASSQPLDSHSTDTQYF
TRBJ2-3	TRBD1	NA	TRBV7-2	TGTGCCAGCAGCCCAAGGACAGGGTCAGATACGCAGTATTTT	CASSPRTGSDTQYF